This entry describes one TCR beta chain. The data originate from a study of PD-L1 blockade in urothelial cancer. Clones were sequenced by immunoSEQ multiplex PCR, and TCRdb holds only the in-frame ones, with some missing. In the table there are more than 80,000 clones, roughly 80% of which are singletons. The CDR3 has 14 residues. V lost 4 bases and J lost 4, with 12 bases in between. From germline, CDR1 is SGHRS and CDR2 YFSETQ. The gene calls are TRBV5-1 and TRBJ1-5, with D possibly TRBD1 on 5 matching bases. The specimen was PBMCs, collected around atezolizumab (anti-PD-L1) treatment. The receptor comes from a man in his 70s with urothelial cancer. The CDR3 protein is CASSAGGVNQPQHF. DNA of the CDR3: TGCGCCAGCAGCGCCGGAGGGGTGAATCAGCCCCAGCATTTT.